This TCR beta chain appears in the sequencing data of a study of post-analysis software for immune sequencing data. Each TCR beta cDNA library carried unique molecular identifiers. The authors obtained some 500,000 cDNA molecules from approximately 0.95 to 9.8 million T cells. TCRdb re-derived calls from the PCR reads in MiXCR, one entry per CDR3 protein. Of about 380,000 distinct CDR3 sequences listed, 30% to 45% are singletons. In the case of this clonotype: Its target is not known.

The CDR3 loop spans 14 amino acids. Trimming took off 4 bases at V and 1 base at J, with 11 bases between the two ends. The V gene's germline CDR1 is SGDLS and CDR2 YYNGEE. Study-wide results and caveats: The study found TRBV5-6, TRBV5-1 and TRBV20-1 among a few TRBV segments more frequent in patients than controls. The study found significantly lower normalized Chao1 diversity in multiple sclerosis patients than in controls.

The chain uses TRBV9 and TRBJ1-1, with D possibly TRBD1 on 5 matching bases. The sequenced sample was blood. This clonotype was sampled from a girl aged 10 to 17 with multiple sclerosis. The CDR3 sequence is CASSLRGENTEAFF. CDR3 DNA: TGTGCCAGCAGCCTAAGGGGTGAGAACACTGAAGCTTTCTTT.